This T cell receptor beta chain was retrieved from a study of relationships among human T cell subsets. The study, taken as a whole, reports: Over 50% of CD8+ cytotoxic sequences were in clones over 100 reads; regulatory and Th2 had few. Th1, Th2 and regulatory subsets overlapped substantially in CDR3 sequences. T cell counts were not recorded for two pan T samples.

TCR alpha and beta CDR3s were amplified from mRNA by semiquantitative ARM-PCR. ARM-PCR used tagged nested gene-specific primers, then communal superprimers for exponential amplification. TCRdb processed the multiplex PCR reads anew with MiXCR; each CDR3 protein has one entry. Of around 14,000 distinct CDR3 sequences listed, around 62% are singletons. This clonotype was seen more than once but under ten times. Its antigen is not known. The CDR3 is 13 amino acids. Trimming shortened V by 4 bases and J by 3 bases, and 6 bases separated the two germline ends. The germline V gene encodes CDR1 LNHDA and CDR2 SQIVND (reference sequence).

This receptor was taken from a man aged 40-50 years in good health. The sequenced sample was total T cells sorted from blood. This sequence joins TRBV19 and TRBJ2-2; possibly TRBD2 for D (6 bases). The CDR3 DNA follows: TGTGCCAGTAGTACTAGCGACACCGGGGAGCTGTTTTTT. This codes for CASSTSDTGELFF.